This TCR beta chain was retrieved from a study of cytomegalovirus exposure and HLA in healthy donors. General observations from the study: Associated with HLA alleles at 0.05 false discovery rate in a later analysis were 16,951 TCR beta sequences. Researchers reported that a few CMV-associated chains were confirmed in vitro as CMV antigen-specific. The study labeled under 200 TCR beta chains cytomegalovirus-associated.

The PCR contained 60 Vbeta and 13 Jbeta primers. The assay was immunoSEQ multiplex PCR, and TCRdb's table has in-frame clones only and misses some. The table includes some 150,000 clones, approximately 85% detected once. The germline V gene has CDR1 LNHNV and CDR2 YYDKDF (reference sequence). After removal of 1 base from V and 0 bases from J, the junction contained 3 bases not matched to a gene. The CDR3 spans 16 residues. As regards this clone: The antigen remains undetermined.

Sequencing was carried out using PBMCs. The chain employs TRBV15 and TRBJ1-3; 7 bases agree with TRBD1. This TCR derives from a woman aged 45-59 years in good health and CMV-seropositive. The CDR3 loop reads CATSRGQGYSGNTIYF. The CDR3, as DNA: TGTGCCACCAGCAGAGGACAGGGATACTCTGGAAACACCATATATTTT.